These 9 T cell receptor beta chains came from one sample sequenced in a study of T cells in Graves' hyperthyroidism and ophthalmopathy. Amplified TCR beta CDR3 regions derived from RNA transcripts. Researchers ran a first-round RT-PCR on the TCR CDR3 using the HTBI primer set. MiXCR, run by TCRdb on the multiplex PCR reads, gives a single entry per CDR3 protein. The sample records about 210,000 distinct CDR3 sequences, around 20% being singletons. Sample: blood. All receptors derive from a man aged 35-49 years with Graves' hyperthyroidism.

V and J are TRBV20-1 and TRBJ2-3; TRBD1 or TRBD2 may be the D gene (6 bases each). Germline values: CDR1 DFQATT, CDR2 SNEGSKA (reference sequence). V was pared by 3 bases and J by 1 base, with 23 bases between. The CDR3 totals 18 residues. CDR3 loop: CSARGGRPGSPRTDTQYF. In nucleotides, the CDR3 is TGCAGTGCTAGGGGGGGCCGACCGGGATCTCCTCGCACAGATACGCAGTATTTT.

This clonotype was seen many times. V and J are TRBV6-2 or TRBV6-3 and TRBJ2-1, with 9 bases matching TRBD2. Germline V lookup: CDR1 MNHEY, CDR2 SVGEGT. The CDR3 is made up of 17 amino acids. The V and J ends lost 8 bases and 0 bases, in that order; junction bases with no gene match: 11. The CDR3 is CASHRLAGTSSYNEQFF. CDR3 bases: TGTGCCAGCCATCGGCTAGCGGGGACGAGCTCCTACAATGAGCAGTTCTTC.

This clonotype was picked up a small number of times. V usage is TRBV4-3 and J usage is TRBJ1-5; 8 nucleotides agree with TRBD1. The CDR3 has 14 residues. Germline CDR1 and CDR2: LGHNA and YSLEER. The V segment lost 4 bases and the J segment 7 bases; nucleotides outside the gene matches: 6. CDR3 in DNA: TGCGCCAGCAGCCCCGACAGGGGTCTACAGCCCCAGCATTTT. Amino acids: CASSPDRGLQPQHF.

This clonotype was observed a few times. This may stem from a read error, because a much larger clone lies one nucleotide away. This chain links TRBV28 with TRBJ2-1, with TRBD2 matching 7 bases. The CDR3 consists of 15 residues. Germline-derived CDR1 and CDR2 are MDHEN and SYDVKM. Here the CDR3 reads CVTRLGGGEYNEQFF. The CDR3 DNA follows: TGTGTCACCAGACTTGGGGGGGGGGAATACAATGAGCAGTTCTTC. Using reference TRBV28 and TRBJ2-1 for the parts outside the CDR3, the full variable domain is DVKVTQSSRYLVKRTGEKVFLECVQDMDHENMFWYRQDPGLGLRLIYFSYDVKMKEKGDIPEGYSVSREKKERFSLILESASTNQTSMYLCVTRLGGGEYNEQFFGPGTRLTVL.

This clonotype was seen repeatedly, ten times or more. V usage is TRBV20-1 and J usage is TRBJ1-6; TRBD1 matches at 7 bases. Germline-derived CDR1 and CDR2 are DFQATT and SNEGSKA (reference sequence). The CDR3 is made up of 14 amino acids. J gave up 8 bases and V 2 bases, and 6 bases lay outside the gene matches. CDR3 in DNA: TGCAGTGCTAGAAGTGGACAGGTAGATTCACCCCTCCACTTT. This sequence encodes CSARSGQVDSPLHF.

This clonotype was found many times. V gene TRBV7-2 combines with J gene TRBJ2-5; D is unclear. The V end was cut by 2 bases, the J end by 5 bases, with 6 bases between. The CDR3 sequence is 12 residues long. CDR1 SGHTA and CDR2 FQGNSA come from the germline V gene. CDR3 coding DNA: TGTGCCAGCAGCTTACCCACCGAGACCCAGTACTTC. This codes for CASSLPTETQYF.

This clonotype was observed at least ten times. The chain joins TRBV6-1 to TRBJ1-6; D is possibly TRBD1 (5 bases). The V end was cut by 6 bases, the J end by 10 bases, with 13 bases between. The CDR3 contains 13 residues. Germline assignment: CDR1 MNHNS and CDR2 SASEGT. The CDR3 coding sequence is TGTGCCAGCAGCGAGGGAAGGGGCTCACCCCTCCACTTT. Residues: CASSEGRGSPLHF.

The chain employs TRBV20-1 and TRBJ2-7, with D perhaps assigned TRBD1 or TRBD2 (5 bases each). The length of the CDR3 is 13 residues. V was pared by 3 bases and J by 4 bases, with 13 bases between. The germline CDR1 and CDR2 sequences are DFQATT and SNEGSKA (reference sequence). For the CDR3, the DNA is TGCAGTGCTAGTGGGGGAGTGGTATACGAGCAGTACTTC. Its translation: CSASGGVVYEQYF.

This clonotype was counted at least ten times. This rearrangement joins TRBV12-3 or TRBV12-4 to TRBJ1-6, with TRBD1 matching 9 bases. This CDR3 spans 15 amino acids. J gave up 7 bases and V 5 bases, and 6 bases lay outside the gene matches. CDR3 sequence (DNA): TGTGCCAGCAGTCCCGGGACAGGGTCGAATTCACCCCTCCACTTT. This translates into CASSPGTGSNSPLHF.